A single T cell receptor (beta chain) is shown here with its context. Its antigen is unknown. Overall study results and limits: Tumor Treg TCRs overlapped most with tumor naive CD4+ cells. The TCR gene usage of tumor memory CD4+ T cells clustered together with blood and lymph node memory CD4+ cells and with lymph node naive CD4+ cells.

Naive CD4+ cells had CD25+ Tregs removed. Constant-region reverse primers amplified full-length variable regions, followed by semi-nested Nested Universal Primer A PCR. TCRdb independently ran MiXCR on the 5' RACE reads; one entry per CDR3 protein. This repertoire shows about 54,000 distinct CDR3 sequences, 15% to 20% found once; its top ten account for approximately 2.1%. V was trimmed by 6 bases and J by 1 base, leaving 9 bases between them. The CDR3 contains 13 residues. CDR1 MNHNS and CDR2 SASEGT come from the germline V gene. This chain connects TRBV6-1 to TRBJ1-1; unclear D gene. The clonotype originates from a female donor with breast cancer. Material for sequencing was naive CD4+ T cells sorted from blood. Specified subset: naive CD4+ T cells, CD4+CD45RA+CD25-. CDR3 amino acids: CASRTQTNTEAFF. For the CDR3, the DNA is TGTGCCAGCAGAACACAGACGAACACTGAAGCTTTCTTT.